The 4 T cell receptor beta chains listed next were all sequenced from one sample in a study of cytomegalovirus exposure and HLA in healthy donors. The study ran its PCR with 60 Vbeta and 13 Jbeta primers. Only in-frame clones appear in the TCRdb table, and some are missing; sequencing was by immunoSEQ multiplex PCR. In the table there are fewer than 200,000 clones, roughly 77% of which are singletons. Sequencing input: PBMCs. The receptors derive from a man aged 25-45 years in good health and CMV-seropositive.

With respect to this clone: Additional DNA sequences in this sample encode the identical CDR3. The rearrangement uses TRBV6-5 and TRBJ1-5; D uncertain. Trimming shortened V by 6 bases and J by 0 bases, and 9 bases separated the two germline ends. This CDR3 comprises 14 residues. In germline, CDR1 is MNHEY, CDR2 SVGAGI. As DNA, the CDR3 is TGTGCCAGCAGCTCCGGTTATAGCAATCAGCCCCAGCATTTT. Protein product: CASSSGYSNQPQHF.

The chain carries TRBV6-1 and TRBJ2-3; D is uncertain. This CDR3 has 13 amino acids. Germline V gene data show CDR1 as MNHNS and CDR2 as SASEGT. The V gene lost 2 bases and the J gene lost 1 base, with 4 bases spanning the gap. The CDR3: CASSEQGTDTQYF. Here the CDR3 DNA reads TGTGCCAGCAGTGAACAGGGCACAGATACGCAGTATTTT.

The rearrangement uses TRBV9 and TRBJ1-5, with 8 bases fitting TRBD1. Germline V gives CDR1 SGDLS, CDR2 YYNGEE. The J segment lost 4 bases and the V segment lost 0 bases, leaving 6 bases of the junction unmatched. This CDR3 region has 16 residues. CDR3 DNA sequence: TGTGCCAGCAGCGTAGGCTCGCAGGGGGCGAATCAGCCCCAGCATTTT. Protein product: CASSVGSQGANQPQHF.

The gene calls are TRBV7-3 and TRBJ2-5; D is perhaps TRBD1 (6 bases). Germline-derived CDR1 and CDR2 are SGHTA and FQGTGA. The V end was cut by 4 bases, the J end by 4 bases, with 19 bases between. This CDR3 has 16 amino acids. The CDR3 spells CASSSRGNPGSETQYF. CDR3 nucleotides: TGTGCCAGCAGCTCGAGGGGGAATCCGGGGTCAGAGACCCAGTACTTC.